This T cell receptor beta chain emerged from a study of blood T cell repertoires in COVID-19. Background on the study: COVID-19 samples from acute and convalescent phases originated in the United States, Italy and Spain. T cells, B-cell-depleted T cells, or PBMCs supplied cDNA or gDNA.

The CDR3 spans 15 residues. Germline V gene sequence: CDR1 MNHEY, CDR2 SVGAGI. Trimming at V came to 5 bases and at J to 4 bases, leaving 8 bases not matched to a gene. Per the original data handling: Amplification with reference gene primers provided the estimates of nucleated cell counts. Clones were sequenced by immunoSEQ multiplex PCR, and TCRdb holds only the in-frame ones, with some missing. The V and J calls and clone size were taken over from that table, and D and trimming were inferred from the DNA. The data show 150,000 to 200,000 clones, about 88% seen once. Sequences were obtained from peripheral blood. This receptor was identified in a man aged 60 to 75 with acute or convalescent COVID-19. The rearrangement uses TRBV6-5 and TRBJ1-2; TRBD1 matches at 9 bases. CDR3 amino acids: CASSRPGQGPYGYTF. The DNA of the CDR3 is TGTGCCAGCAGTCGTCCGGGACAGGGCCCCTATGGCTACACCTTC.